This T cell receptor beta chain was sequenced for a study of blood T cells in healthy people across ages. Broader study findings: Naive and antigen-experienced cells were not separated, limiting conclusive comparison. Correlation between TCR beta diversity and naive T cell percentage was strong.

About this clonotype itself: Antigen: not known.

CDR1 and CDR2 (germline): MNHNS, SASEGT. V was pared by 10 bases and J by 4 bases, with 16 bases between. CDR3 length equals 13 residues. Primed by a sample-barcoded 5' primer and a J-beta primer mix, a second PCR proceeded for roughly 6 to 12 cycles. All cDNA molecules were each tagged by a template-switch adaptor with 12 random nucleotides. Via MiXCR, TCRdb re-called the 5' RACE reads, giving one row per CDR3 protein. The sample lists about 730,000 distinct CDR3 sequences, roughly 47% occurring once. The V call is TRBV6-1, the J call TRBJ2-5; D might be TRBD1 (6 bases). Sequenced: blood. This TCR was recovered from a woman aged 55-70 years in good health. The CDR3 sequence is CANGPRGGETQYF. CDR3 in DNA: TGTGCCAACGGACCCAGGGGCGGAGAGACCCAGTACTTC.